A single T cell receptor beta chain is shown here with its context. Its target is unknown. A junction end diverges from the germline sequence, so it may reflect a read error. The CDR3 runs to 15 residues. CDR1 is SQVTM, CDR2 ANQGSEA, per germline. The data belong to a study of T-cell reconstitution after alpha-beta-depleted transplantation in children. Findings of the study overall: Elevated TCRbeta diversity at day 60 was traced, in some patients, to surviving recipient T cells and thymic progenitors. By about two months after transplant, alpha-beta T cells reportedly arose from several hundred graft clones that had expanded.

The authors prepared the TCRbeta library with unique molecular identifiers. Each CDR3 protein gets one entry after TCRdb re-called the PCR reads with MiXCR. Of under 250,000 distinct CDR3 sequences listed, about a sixth are singletons. This sequence originates from a male patient aged 2 to 9 who had a stem cell transplant for acute lymphoblastic leukemia, so the T cells may come from the graft donor. The input for sequencing was PBMCs, mostly from graft donor cells, taken 360 days after TCRalphabeta/CD19-depleted stem cell transplant. V gene TRBV29-1 combines with J gene TRBJ1-1, with TRBD1 identical over 8 bases. CDR3 DNA sequence: TGCAGCACTACCCCCACGGGACAGGTGAACCCTGAAGCTTTCTTT. This encodes CSTTPTGQVNPEAFF.